This is a list of T cell receptor beta chains from one sample in a study of blood T cell repertoires in COVID-19. Only in-frame clones appear in the TCRdb table, and some are missing; sequencing was by immunoSEQ multiplex PCR. Of 120,000 to 150,000 clones listed, about nine tenths were seen once; the top ten hold around 0.91%. Sequencing was performed on peripheral blood. These receptors were taken from a woman aged 50 to 65 with acute or convalescent COVID-19. Each CDR3 is given with its conserved first and last residue. Fields, in order: clone size, D gene, V gene, J gene, CDR3 protein. The D gene is left open where the match is weak. The size entry is marked missing in some rows and otherwise reads once, few, many or a size class.

>-|-|TRBV19|TRBJ2-1
CASSISGRSYNEQFF
>-|-|TRBV11-2|TRBJ1-1
CASSFGGWNTEAFF
>few|-|TRBV4-1|TRBJ1-5
CASSPFPPGVNQPQHF
>-|TRBD2|TRBV19|TRBJ2-5
CASSIGTSGNQETQYF
>-|TRBD2|TRBV3-1/TRBV3-2|TRBJ2-1
CASNGLAGNNEQFF
>-|-|TRBV10-3|TRBJ2-1
CAISASQGLSNEQFF
>-|-|TRBV19|TRBJ1-1
CASSSRTANTEAFF
>few|-|TRBV5-4|TRBJ2-1
CASSLDNNEQFF
>-|-|TRBV19|TRBJ1-2
CASSIDPGPYGYTF
>-|TRBD1|TRBV28|TRBJ1-2
CASSLTAGGHYGYTF
>-|TRBD2|TRBV10-1|TRBJ2-5
CASSETSGPKGETQYF
>-|-|TRBV7-9|TRBJ2-7
CASSSVVYEQYF
>-|-|TRBV27|TRBJ2-2
CASSLSGGELFF
>-|TRBD1|TRBV7-6|TRBJ1-2
CASSLEGQAYLLNGYTF